Listed below are T cell receptor beta chains from one sample, sequenced in a study of T cell responses to AZD1222 COVID-19 vaccine. The repertoire was sequenced with immunoSEQ multiplex PCR; TCRdb's copy has only in-frame clones and lacks some. The data contain around 78,000 clones, about nine tenths of them singletons. Sequenced material: peripheral blood, taken 28 days after the second AZD1222 dose. These receptors were collected from an adult who received the AZD1222 COVID-19 vaccine. Both conserved end residues are part of each CDR3. Fields, in order: D gene, V gene, clone size, J gene, CDR3 protein, CDR3 DNA. A D gene is named only where the DNA matches it firmly. Part of the rows lack a size; the others show once, few, many or a class for expanded clones.

d_call: TRBD2; v_call: TRBV5-4; clone_size: -; j_call: TRBJ2-1; cdr3_aa: CASSRGGSRSYNEQFF; cdr3_nt: TGTGCCAGCAGCCGGGGGGGCAGTCGTTCCTACAATGAGCAGTTCTTC
d_call: -; v_call: TRBV6-5; clone_size: -; j_call: TRBJ1-5; cdr3_aa: CASNWEPQHF; cdr3_nt: TGTGCCAGCAATTGGGAGCCCCAGCATTTT
d_call: -; v_call: TRBV7-6; clone_size: -; j_call: TRBJ2-3; cdr3_aa: CASSLVSEVDTQYF; cdr3_nt: TGTGCCAGCAGCTTAGTGTCGGAGGTAGATACGCAGTATTTT
d_call: -; v_call: TRBV7-9; clone_size: -; j_call: TRBJ1-1; cdr3_aa: CASSLLPGEAFF; cdr3_nt: TGTGCCAGCAGCTTGCTACCGGGGGAAGCTTTCTTT
d_call: -; v_call: TRBV10-3; clone_size: -; j_call: TRBJ2-7; cdr3_aa: CAITEGLELGTNYEQYF; cdr3_nt: TGTGCCATCACCGAGGGGCTAGAGTTGGGAACCAACTACGAGCAGTACTTC
d_call: -; v_call: TRBV21-1; clone_size: -; j_call: TRBJ2-2; cdr3_aa: CASSMGKNTGELFF; cdr3_nt: TGTGCCAGCAGCATGGGCAAGAACACCGGGGAGCTGTTTTTT
d_call: -; v_call: TRBV30; clone_size: -; j_call: TRBJ1-1; cdr3_aa: CGWEKNTEAFF; cdr3_nt: TGCGGGTGGGAAAAGAACACTGAAGCTTTCTTT
d_call: -; v_call: TRBV3-1/TRBV3-2; clone_size: -; j_call: TRBJ2-1; cdr3_aa: CASSQARRGNEQFF; cdr3_nt: TGTGCCAGCAGCCAAGCACGCAGGGGAAATGAGCAGTTCTTC
d_call: TRBD2; v_call: TRBV2; clone_size: -; j_call: TRBJ2-7; cdr3_aa: CASRALPTAGGGHEQYF; cdr3_nt: TGTGCCAGCAGGGCCCTCCCCACAGCGGGGGGGGGCCACGAGCAGTACTTC
d_call: -; v_call: TRBV11-3; clone_size: -; j_call: TRBJ2-7; cdr3_aa: CASSLDRAAYEQYF; cdr3_nt: TGTGCCAGCAGCTTAGACAGGGCGGCCTACGAGCAGTACTTC
d_call: TRBD1; v_call: TRBV10-3; clone_size: -; j_call: TRBJ1-1; cdr3_aa: CAIRNSGGTNTEAFF; cdr3_nt: TGTGCCATCAGGAACTCAGGGGGGACGAACACTGAAGCTTTCTTT
d_call: -; v_call: TRBV5-1; clone_size: -; j_call: TRBJ2-2; cdr3_aa: CASSLGTRNTGELFF; cdr3_nt: TGCGCCAGCAGCCTCGGGACAAGGAACACCGGGGAGCTGTTTTTT
d_call: TRBD1; v_call: TRBV11-3; clone_size: -; j_call: TRBJ1-4; cdr3_aa: CASRDRVDEKLFF; cdr3_nt: TGTGCCAGCAGGGACAGGGTGGATGAAAAACTGTTTTTT
d_call: -; v_call: TRBV29-1; clone_size: -; j_call: TRBJ1-2; cdr3_aa: CSVERNYGYTF; cdr3_nt: TGCAGCGTTGAGCGTAACTATGGCTACACCTTC
d_call: TRBD1; v_call: TRBV27; clone_size: few; j_call: TRBJ2-2; cdr3_aa: CASQSYWDRGTGELFF; cdr3_nt: TGTGCCAGCCAATCATATTGGGACAGGGGGACCGGGGAGCTGTTTTTT
d_call: -; v_call: TRBV5-1; clone_size: once; j_call: TRBJ2-6; cdr3_aa: CASSRDTASGANVLTF; cdr3_nt: TGCGCCAGCAGCAGGGACACCGCATCTGGGGCCAACGTCCTGACTTTC
d_call: -; v_call: TRBV12-3/TRBV12-4; clone_size: -; j_call: TRBJ2-3; cdr3_aa: CASSIATDTQYF; cdr3_nt: TGTGCCAGCAGCATAGCGACAGATACGCAGTATTTT
d_call: -; v_call: TRBV18; clone_size: once; j_call: TRBJ1-2; cdr3_aa: CASSPDRLYGYTF; cdr3_nt: TGTGCCAGCTCTCCGGACAGACTCTATGGCTACACCTTC
d_call: -; v_call: TRBV10-3; clone_size: -; j_call: TRBJ2-1; cdr3_aa: CAISERTGTYNEQFF; cdr3_nt: TGTGCCATCAGCGAAAGGACGGGGACGTACAATGAGCAGTTCTTC
d_call: -; v_call: TRBV2; clone_size: -; j_call: TRBJ1-5; cdr3_aa: CASSVKREGQPQHF; cdr3_nt: TGTGCCAGCAGTGTGAAGAGGGAGGGTCAGCCCCAGCATTTT
d_call: -; v_call: TRBV11-3; clone_size: -; j_call: TRBJ1-1; cdr3_aa: CASSPYIYSGTEAFF; cdr3_nt: TGTGCCAGCAGCCCCTACATTTATAGTGGCACTGAAGCTTTCTTT
d_call: -; v_call: TRBV9; clone_size: -; j_call: TRBJ1-6; cdr3_aa: CASSVGGGNSPLHF; cdr3_nt: TGTGCCAGCAGCGTAGGAGGGGGTAATTCACCCCTCCACTTT
d_call: TRBD1; v_call: TRBV15; clone_size: -; j_call: TRBJ1-2; cdr3_aa: CATQLMSRTGDGYTF; cdr3_nt: TGTGCCACCCAATTGATGTCCCGGACAGGGGATGGCTACACCTTC
d_call: -; v_call: TRBV30; clone_size: -; j_call: TRBJ1-1; cdr3_aa: CAWSESNTEAFF; cdr3_nt: TGTGCCTGGTCAGAATCGAACACTGAAGCTTTCTTT
d_call: -; v_call: TRBV11-2; clone_size: -; j_call: TRBJ2-7; cdr3_aa: CASSLVSDEQYF; cdr3_nt: TGTGCCAGCAGCTTGGTGAGCGACGAGCAGTACTTC
d_call: -; v_call: TRBV30; clone_size: -; j_call: TRBJ1-2; cdr3_aa: CAWSVQEPIYGYTF; cdr3_nt: TGTGCCTGGAGTGTACAGGAGCCCATCTATGGCTACACCTTC
d_call: -; v_call: TRBV9; clone_size: -; j_call: TRBJ1-2; cdr3_aa: CASSPPTYGYTF; cdr3_nt: TGTGCCAGCAGCCCCCCCACCTATGGCTACACCTTC
d_call: -; v_call: TRBV20-1; clone_size: -; j_call: TRBJ1-4; cdr3_aa: CSASPSQVPGGKLFF; cdr3_nt: TGCAGTGCTAGTCCCTCACAGGTGCCCGGTGGAAAACTGTTTTTT
d_call: -; v_call: TRBV5-8; clone_size: -; j_call: TRBJ1-5; cdr3_aa: CASSLGISGQASNQPQHF; cdr3_nt: TGTGCCAGCAGCTTAGGTATCAGTGGACAAGCTAGCAATCAGCCCCAGCATTTT
d_call: TRBD1; v_call: TRBV19; clone_size: -; j_call: TRBJ2-7; cdr3_aa: CASSNYKGQAIYEQYF; cdr3_nt: TGTGCCAGTAGTAATTACAAAGGACAGGCAATCTACGAGCAGTACTTC
d_call: TRBD1; v_call: TRBV6-5; clone_size: -; j_call: TRBJ1-2; cdr3_aa: CASRPGTGRDGYTF; cdr3_nt: TGTGCCAGCAGACCCGGGACAGGGAGGGATGGCTACACCTTC
d_call: TRBD1; v_call: TRBV24-1; clone_size: -; j_call: TRBJ2-6; cdr3_aa: CATSDSPGQPQTGANVLTF; cdr3_nt: TGTGCCACCAGTGATTCCCCGGGACAGCCCCAGACTGGGGCCAACGTCCTGACTTTC
d_call: -; v_call: TRBV6-2/TRBV6-3; clone_size: -; j_call: TRBJ1-1; cdr3_aa: CASSYLGALNTEAFF; cdr3_nt: TGTGCCAGCAGTTACCTGGGGGCCCTGAACACTGAAGCTTTCTTT
d_call: -; v_call: TRBV6-5; clone_size: -; j_call: TRBJ1-5; cdr3_aa: CASGRTNQPQHF; cdr3_nt: TGTGCCAGCGGGAGGACGAATCAGCCCCAGCATTTT
d_call: -; v_call: TRBV5-6; clone_size: -; j_call: TRBJ1-2; cdr3_aa: CASSFQQKDGYTF; cdr3_nt: TGTGCCAGCAGCTTTCAACAGAAGGATGGCTACACCTTC
d_call: TRBD1; v_call: TRBV30; clone_size: -; j_call: TRBJ2-1; cdr3_aa: CAWTRTGLSDEQFF; cdr3_nt: TGTGCCTGGACGAGGACAGGGCTTAGTGATGAGCAGTTCTTC
d_call: -; v_call: TRBV27; clone_size: -; j_call: TRBJ1-3; cdr3_aa: CASRGRGVGNTIYF; cdr3_nt: TGTGCCAGCAGGGGGAGGGGGGTCGGAAACACCATATATTTT
d_call: -; v_call: TRBV5-5; clone_size: -; j_call: TRBJ1-5; cdr3_aa: CASSLEGIAVNQPQHF; cdr3_nt: TGTGCCAGCAGCTTGGAGGGAATAGCAGTAAATCAGCCCCAGCATTTT
d_call: -; v_call: TRBV4-2; clone_size: -; j_call: TRBJ1-5; cdr3_aa: CASSQDSTQRGNQPQHF; cdr3_nt: TGTGCCAGCAGCCAGGACTCCACTCAACGGGGCAATCAGCCCCAGCATTTT
d_call: -; v_call: TRBV11-3; clone_size: -; j_call: TRBJ2-7; cdr3_aa: CASSFQRYYEQYF; cdr3_nt: TGTGCCAGCAGCTTCCAGAGGTACTACGAGCAGTACTTC
d_call: -; v_call: TRBV21-1; clone_size: -; j_call: TRBJ1-1; cdr3_aa: CASSKGGGGGQDMNTEAFF; cdr3_nt: TGTGCCAGCAGCAAAGGGGGCGGAGGGGGCCAGGATATGAACACTGAAGCTTTCTTT
d_call: -; v_call: TRBV7-8; clone_size: once; j_call: TRBJ2-7; cdr3_aa: CASSYFRGEQYF; cdr3_nt: TGTGCCAGCAGCTACTTCCGGGGCGAGCAGTACTTC
d_call: -; v_call: TRBV5-4; clone_size: once; j_call: TRBJ1-4; cdr3_aa: CASRTDSATNEKLFF; cdr3_nt: TGTGCCAGCAGAACTGACAGTGCAACTAATGAAAAACTGTTTTTT
d_call: TRBD1; v_call: TRBV9; clone_size: -; j_call: TRBJ2-7; cdr3_aa: CASSVGQGLTYEQYF; cdr3_nt: TGTGCCAGCAGCGTTGGACAGGGTTTGACCTACGAGCAGTACTTC
d_call: TRBD1; v_call: TRBV6-7; clone_size: -; j_call: TRBJ2-7; cdr3_aa: CASSCWTGTYEQYF; cdr3_nt: TGTGCCAGCAGTTGTTGGACAGGGACATACGAGCAGTACTTC
d_call: -; v_call: TRBV19; clone_size: -; j_call: TRBJ1-6; cdr3_aa: CASSIRVRNSPLHF; cdr3_nt: TGTGCCAGTAGTATTAGGGTCAGAAATTCACCCCTCCACTTT
d_call: -; v_call: TRBV9; clone_size: -; j_call: TRBJ1-1; cdr3_aa: CASSVRVDGTEAFF; cdr3_nt: TGTGCCAGCAGCGTTAGGGTCGACGGTACTGAAGCTTTCTTT
d_call: -; v_call: TRBV11-3; clone_size: -; j_call: TRBJ2-7; cdr3_aa: CASSDASRGQFGEQYF; cdr3_nt: TGTGCCAGCAGTGATGCCTCTAGGGGTCAGTTCGGTGAGCAGTACTTC
d_call: -; v_call: TRBV4-2; clone_size: -; j_call: TRBJ1-4; cdr3_aa: CASNTQADDNEKLFF; cdr3_nt: TGTGCCAGCAACACACAGGCGGATGACAATGAAAAACTGTTTTTT
d_call: -; v_call: TRBV5-1; clone_size: -; j_call: TRBJ2-7; cdr3_aa: CASSPLNTYEQYF; cdr3_nt: TGCGCCAGCAGCCCATTAAATACCTACGAGCAGTACTTC
d_call: TRBD1; v_call: TRBV19; clone_size: -; j_call: TRBJ1-1; cdr3_aa: CASRRTGFTEAFF; cdr3_nt: TGTGCCAGTAGGAGGACAGGGTTCACTGAAGCTTTCTTT
d_call: TRBD2; v_call: TRBV3-1/TRBV3-2; clone_size: -; j_call: TRBJ2-7; cdr3_aa: CASTDLAGGPLEQYF; cdr3_nt: TGTGCCAGCACCGATCTAGCGGGAGGACCCTTGGAGCAGTACTTC
d_call: -; v_call: TRBV7-9; clone_size: -; j_call: TRBJ2-5; cdr3_aa: CASSKTRMDFQETQYF; cdr3_nt: TGTGCCAGCAGCAAAACTAGGATGGATTTTCAAGAGACCCAGTACTTC
d_call: -; v_call: TRBV3-1/TRBV3-2; clone_size: -; j_call: TRBJ2-5; cdr3_aa: CASSQIEGGTQYF; cdr3_nt: TGTGCCAGCAGCCAGATTGAGGGGGGGACCCAGTACTTC
d_call: -; v_call: TRBV6-2/TRBV6-3; clone_size: -; j_call: TRBJ1-2; cdr3_aa: CASSYDAADNYGYTF; cdr3_nt: TGTGCCAGCAGTTATGATGCGGCCGACAACTATGGCTACACCTTC
d_call: -; v_call: TRBV4-1; clone_size: -; j_call: TRBJ2-1; cdr3_aa: CACNEQFF; cdr3_nt: TGCGCCTGCAATGAGCAGTTCTTC
d_call: -; v_call: TRBV19; clone_size: -; j_call: TRBJ1-6; cdr3_aa: CASSIRGDNSPLHF; cdr3_nt: TGTGCCAGTAGTATTAGAGGGGACAATTCACCCCTCCACTTT